This T cell receptor (beta chain) was documented in a study of cytomegalovirus exposure and HLA in healthy donors. Germline CDR1 reads SGHRS; CDR2 reads YFSETQ. V was clipped by 3 bases and J by 7 bases; unmatched bases: 7. There are 15 residues in the CDR3. Vbeta (60) and Jbeta (13) primers were used in the PCR. Assay: immunoSEQ multiplex PCR; the TCRdb copy retains only in-frame clones and omits some. Seen here are around 170,000 clones, just over 75% observed once, and the top ten hold approximately 1.4%. The TCR originated in a man between 18 and 35 years old in good health and CMV-seronegative. The chain employs TRBV5-1 and TRBJ1-6; 7 bases line up with TRBD1. The sequencing sample was made of PBMCs. For the CDR3, the DNA is TGCGCCAGCAGCTCAAAACCGGGACAGAATTCACCCCTCCACTTT. It codes for CASSSKPGQNSPLHF.